One and the same sample provided the 27 T cell receptor beta chains below, sequenced in a study of post-analysis software for immune sequencing data (dated by TCRdb to the mid-2010s). What the study reported, not specific to this receptor: Significantly higher frequencies in patients than in controls were found for five or six TRBV segments, including TRBV5-6, TRBV5-1 and TRBV20-1.

The method behind the library was PCR. Instrument used: Illumina HiSeq 2500. To reduce PCR and sequencing biases, unique molecular identifiers were built into the TCR beta cDNA libraries. The public sequencing data were trimmed at Q25 with fastp and processed into clonotypes with MiXCR by TCRdb, which kept only in-frame beta chains. Every entry covers one CDR3 protein and lists the most common genes and DNA from its rows. The sample table contains some 800,000 distinct CDR3 sequences; only one count was recorded for more than 45% of them. The ten biggest clones cover roughly 5% of the sample. Their antigens are not known. The specimen was blood. Receptors originate from a girl aged 10 to 17 with multiple sclerosis.

There are a few counts of this clonotype. The chain recombines TRBV24-1 with TRBJ2-5, with D hard to call. The CDR3 has 14 amino acids. The V gene's germline CDR1 is KGHDR and CDR2 SFDVKD. Between the trimmed V and J ends, which lost 4 bases and 3 bases, there was a span of 11 bases. In DNA form, the CDR3 reads TGTGCCACCAGTGAACCCGGACGTGAAGAGACCCAGTACTTC. Its protein is CATSEPGREETQYF.

This clonotype was seen ten or more times. The rearrangement joins TRBV24-1 to TRBJ2-5, with D possibly matching TRBD1 (5 bases). Trimming removed 3 bases at V and 0 bases at J, with 10 bases between. Per germline, CDR1 KGHDR and CDR2 SFDVKD. This CDR3 has 15 amino acids. This CDR3 reads CATSDPDRYQETQYF. In DNA form, the CDR3 reads TGTGCCACCAGTGATCCCGACAGATACCAAGAGACCCAGTACTTC.

This sequence joins TRBV19 and TRBJ2-3, with a weak D call TRBD1 (5 bases). The CDR3 extends over 14 amino acids. V was trimmed by 1 base and J by 2 bases, leaving 7 bases between them. Germline V CDR1 and CDR2: LNHDA, SQIVND (reference sequence). The CDR3 nucleotides read TGTGCCAGTAGTATAGGGACATTCACAGATACGCAGTATTTT. Translating gives CASSIGTFTDTQYF.

This clonotype was detected a few times. This chain links TRBV7-2 with TRBJ1-2; 8 positions agree with TRBD1. Germline lookup yields CDR1 SGHTA and CDR2 FQGNSA. This CDR3 is 15 amino acids long. With V trimmed by 5 bases and J by 4 bases, 9 bases remained unmatched. In nucleotides, the CDR3 is TGTGCCAGCAGCCTCGGCGGGCAGGGGGCCTATGGCTACACCTTC. Translating gives CASSLGGQGAYGYTF.

V gene TRBV5-1 combines with J gene TRBJ1-4; weak D call: TRBD1 (6 bases). Germline CDR1 SGHRS, CDR2 YFSETQ. V lost 4 bases and J 5 bases, leaving 18 bases between the germline ends. The CDR3 covers 16 residues. The CDR3 protein is CASSVTGTKGNEKLFF. The DNA for the CDR3 is TGCGCCAGCAGCGTAACCGGGACAAAGGGAAATGAAAAACTGTTTTTT.

The chain couples TRBV7-9 to TRBJ2-7; D ambiguous. Trimming took off 3 bases at V and 1 base at J, with 7 bases between the two ends. The length of the CDR3 is 13 residues. The germline V gene encodes CDR1 SEHNR and CDR2 FQNEAQ (reference sequence). The CDR3 DNA reads TGTGCCAGCAGCTTGTACGTTTCCTACGAGCAGTACTTC. Its translation is CASSLYVSYEQYF.

This clonotype has a handful of counts. The chain couples TRBV7-8 to TRBJ2-3; tentative D call: TRBD2 (5 bases). CDR1 SGHVS and CDR2 FQNEAQ come from the germline V gene. Trimming removed 5 bases at V and 4 bases at J, with 19 bases between. This CDR3 has 16 amino acids. The CDR3: CASSPGFKGSPDTQYF. DNA for the CDR3: TGTGCCAGCAGCCCGGGATTTAAAGGGAGTCCAGATACGCAGTATTTT.

This clonotype was recorded once. The chain links TRBV14 to TRBJ1-2; D remains unclear. The CDR3 contains 15 residues. The V end lost 4 bases, the J end lost 3 bases, and 15 bases lay between the germline ends. In germline, CDR1 is SGHDN, CDR2 FVKESK. Written as DNA, the CDR3 is TGTGCCAGCAGCCCGAGACCCCTGGTCCACTATGGCTACACCTTC. It codes for CASSPRPLVHYGYTF.

The V gene is TRBV28, the J gene TRBJ2-4; 8 bases are shared with TRBD2. The CDR3 loop spans 17 amino acids. Per germline, CDR1 MDHEN and CDR2 SYDVKM. V gave up 6 bases and J gave up 0 bases; unmatched junction bases: 10. The CDR3 loop reads CASSQWGSGVAKNIQYF. The CDR3 nucleotides are TGTGCCAGCAGCCAATGGGGTAGCGGGGTAGCCAAAAACATTCAGTACTTC.

This clonotype was recorded many times. The chain employs TRBV14 and TRBJ1-2, with 8 bases aligning to TRBD1. The CDR3 is 14 amino acids. J gave up 8 bases and V 6 bases, and 11 bases lay outside the gene matches. Germline CDR1 reads SGHDN; CDR2 reads FVKESK. The CDR3 DNA reads as TGTGCCAGCAGTCCCGGGACACGGACAGGGGGCTACACCTTC. It specifies CASSPGTRTGGYTF.

The V gene is TRBV6-2 or TRBV6-3, the J gene TRBJ2-3, with D hard to call. V was pared by 6 bases and J by 1 base, with 5 bases between. Germline CDR1 and CDR2: MNHEY and SVGEGT. The CDR3 is 12 residues long. CDR3 DNA: TGTGCCAGCAGGGGTCGCACAGATACGCAGTATTTT. Translating it yields CASRGRTDTQYF.

Points on this clonotype: A junction end diverges from the germline sequence, so it may reflect a read error. The DNA for the CDR3 is TGTGCCGGCAGCTTTACGGGAGGCGAGACCCAGTACTTC. It encodes CAGSFTGGETQYF. This chain links TRBV11-1 with TRBJ2-5; TRBD2 agrees at 7 bases. CDR1 and CDR2 from the germline V gene are SGHAT and FQDESV (reference sequence). The CDR3 contains 13 residues.

The V gene is TRBV7-6, the J gene TRBJ2-7; D perhaps matches TRBD1 (6 bases). The germline gives CDR1 SGHVS, CDR2 FNYEAQ. The CDR3 spans 16 residues. The V gene lost 3 bases and the J gene lost 1 base, with 16 bases spanning the gap. CDR3 amino acids: CASSFGTGMGSYEQYF. CDR3 coding DNA: TGTGCCAGCAGCTTCGGTACAGGGATGGGATCCTACGAGCAGTACTTC.

The V gene is TRBV12-3 or TRBV12-4, the J gene TRBJ2-3; D might be TRBD1 or TRBD2, each matching 5 bases. The V gene lost 9 bases and the J gene lost 2 bases, with 18 bases spanning the gap. The CDR3 sequence is 15 residues long. CDR3 in DNA: TGTGCCAGTTGTGGGGGAGCCGTGTACACAGATACGCAGTATTTT. Protein product: CASCGGAVYTDTQYF.

The CDR3: CAISEPPGQGAPYEQYF. As DNA, the CDR3 is TGTGCCATCAGTGAGCCACCGGGACAGGGGGCCCCTTACGAGCAGTACTTC. The gene calls are TRBV10-3 and TRBJ2-7, with 12 nucleotides matching TRBD1. After removal of 2 bases from V and 4 bases from J, the junction contained 9 bases not matched to a gene. Germline V lookup: CDR1 ENHRY, CDR2 SYGVKD. This CDR3 has 17 amino acids.

This clonotype has more than one count but fewer than ten. The chain is built from TRBV20-1 and TRBJ1-3; 11 nucleotides align to TRBD1. Unmatched junction bases numbered 7, after V lost 6 bases and J lost 6 bases. Germline lookup yields CDR1 DFQATT and CDR2 SNEGSKA (reference sequence). The CDR3 runs to 14 residues. CDR3 sequence: CSALPGQGENTIYF. The CDR3 nucleotides are TGCAGTGCCCTCCCGGGACAGGGGGAAAACACCATATATTTT.

The chain links TRBV29-1 to TRBJ2-1; possible D gene TRBD1, 6 bases. The closer fit of TRBJ2-7 to the DNA end suggests the J call may be wrong. This CDR3 is 15 amino acids long. Germline CDR1 reads SQVTM; CDR2 reads ANQGSEA. CDR3 sequence (DNA): TGCAGCGTTGAACAAGGGGGATACTCCTACAATGAGCAGTACTTC. Translated, it gives CSVEQGGYSYNEQYF.

The chain links TRBV6-5 to TRBJ2-3, with D perhaps matching TRBD2 (5 bases). The CDR3 is made up of 15 amino acids. The V and J ends lost 5 bases and 5 bases respectively, with 17 bases between them. Germline CDR1 MNHEY, CDR2 SVGAGI. The CDR3 sequence is CASSPSRGSRDTQYF. Here the CDR3 DNA reads TGTGCCAGCAGTCCCAGCCGTGGGAGTCGAGATACGCAGTATTTT.

V gene TRBV15 combines with J gene TRBJ2-3; 8 bases agree with TRBD2. CDR3 length: 14 amino acids. CDR1 and CDR2 from the germline V gene are LNHNV and YYDKDF (reference sequence). V gave up 7 bases and J gave up 1 base; unmatched junction bases: 4. CDR3 bases: TGTGCCACCATCGAGACTAGCGGCACAGATACGCAGTATTTT. This sequence encodes CATIETSGTDTQYF.

As DNA, the CDR3 is TGTGCCAGCAGCAAGGGACAGGTTGAAGCTTTCTTT. It encodes CASSKGQVEAFF. The rearrangement joins TRBV7-9 to TRBJ1-1, with TRBD1 matching 8 bases. The junction had 3 bases not matched to a gene; V was cut back by 5 bases and J by 7 bases. Per germline, CDR1 SEHNR and CDR2 FQNEAQ (reference sequence). The CDR3 is 12 residues long.

The sample holds a few counts of this clonotype. The chain couples TRBV2 to TRBJ2-7; D perhaps matches TRBD1 (6 bases). This CDR3 has 16 residues. CDR1 is SNHLY and CDR2 is FYNNEI in the germline V gene. V was cut by 6 bases and J by 0 bases, with 18 bases left in between. The CDR3 protein is CASRHSGTRNSYEQYF. The CDR3 coding sequence is TGTGCCAGCAGACATTCCGGGACAAGAAACTCCTACGAGCAGTACTTC.

This clonotype was counted a few times. The J gene is TRBJ2-1, the V gene TRBV24-1; D not certain. The CDR3 extends over 14 amino acids. With 2 bases removed from V and 12 bases from J, the gap between germline ends came to 16 bases. CDR1 and CDR2 (germline): KGHDR, SFDVKD. CDR3 nucleotides: TGTGCCACCAGTGATTCCGCAAGGAGACAAGGGCAGTTCTTC. Translating gives CATSDSARRQGQFF.

This chain joins TRBV5-1 and TRBJ2-1, with D maybe TRBD2 (6 bases). This CDR3 region has 15 residues. The germline gives CDR1 SGHRS, CDR2 YFSETQ. V was cut by 0 bases and J by 5 bases, with 12 bases left in between. The CDR3 here is CASSLGLVVDNEQFF. The DNA for the CDR3 is TGCGCCAGCAGCTTGGGACTAGTGGTTGACAATGAGCAGTTCTTC.

V and J are TRBV12-3 or TRBV12-4 and TRBJ1-1, with 9 bases aligning to TRBD1. V was pared by 0 bases and J by 1 base, with 0 bases of the junction left unmatched. The CDR3 length is 15 residues. DNA of the CDR3: TGTGCCAGCAGTTTAGCGACAGGGGGGAACACTGAAGCTTTCTTT. This codes for CASSLATGGNTEAFF.

This clonotype has only a few counts. The chain joins TRBV24-1 to TRBJ2-5, with D perhaps matching TRBD1 (7 bases). The CDR3 sequence is 16 residues long. V was clipped by 4 bases and J by 0 bases, with 14 bases between them. Per germline, CDR1 KGHDR and CDR2 SFDVKD. As DNA, the CDR3 is TGTGCCACCAGTGACGGCGGGACAGAGTACCAAGAGACCCAGTACTTC. Translated: CATSDGGTEYQETQYF.

The rearrangement joins TRBV28 to TRBJ2-1; tentatively, D is TRBD1 (5 bases). The CDR3 sequence is 13 residues long. Trimming shortened V by 6 bases and J by 8 bases, and 14 bases separated the two germline ends. CDR1 and CDR2 from the germline V gene are MDHEN and SYDVKM. CDR3 protein: CASRDAPRDEQFF. CDR3 nucleotide sequence: TGTGCCAGCAGGGACGCCCCCAGGGATGAGCAGTTCTTC.

The CDR3 DNA follows: TGTGCCAGCAGTCCTAGCTGGGTTGCCTACGAGCAGTACTTC. Translation gives CASSPSWVAYEQYF. This chain joins TRBV12-3 or TRBV12-4 and TRBJ2-7; TRBD2 might be the D (5 bases). V dropped 5 bases and J dropped 2 bases, with 13 bases sitting between them. This CDR3 region has 14 residues.